This is a list of T cell receptor beta chains from one sample in a study of memory CD4+ T cells and cytomegalovirus serostatus. The data were produced by immunoSEQ multiplex PCR, yet TCRdb's version contains in-frame clones alone and is incomplete. Here the sample spans approximately 65,000 clones, roughly three quarters being singletons. The specimen was memory CD4+ T cells from blood. These receptors originate from an adult in good health and CMV-seronegative. The CDR3 runs from the conserved cysteine through the conserved F or W. Each record gives: V gene, D gene, J gene, clone size, CDR3 DNA, CDR3 protein. The D gene is left open where the match is weak. The listing skips clone size in some rows; elsewhere it reads once, few, many or a size class.

TRBV9,.,TRBJ2-7,.,TGTGCCAGCAGCGTAGCGGCTAGCGACTACGAGCAGTACTTC,CASSVAASDYEQYF
TRBV28,TRBD1,TRBJ1-2,.,TGTGCCAGCAGTCCCACAGGGGGCGTCTATGGCTACACCTTC,CASSPTGGVYGYTF
TRBV28,.,TRBJ1-2,once,TGTGCCAGCAGGATGCCGGGAGGCTCCGGCTACACCTTC,CASRMPGGSGYTF
TRBV5-1,.,TRBJ2-5,.,TGCGCCAGCAGCTTGGTTGGGGCAGGTCGAGAGACCCAGTACTTC,CASSLVGAGRETQYF
TRBV25-1,TRBD2,TRBJ2-1,.,TGTGCCAGCAGTGAATGGGGCGGGGGGGCAAATGAGCAGTTCTTC,CASSEWGGGANEQFF
TRBV5-8,.,TRBJ2-5,once,TGTGCCAGCAGCTTGGCCCAGTTTTTCGGGGAATCCCAGTACTTC,CASSLAQFFGESQYF
TRBV5-1,TRBD1,TRBJ2-2,.,TGCGCCAGCAGCTTCTTCGACAGGGGGGGTACCGGGGAGCTGTTTTTT,CASSFFDRGGTGELFF
TRBV7-8,.,TRBJ2-7,.,TGTGCCAGCAGCTTAGTGAGCGACTACGAGCAGTACTTC,CASSLVSDYEQYF
TRBV14,.,TRBJ1-1,.,TGTGCCAGCAGCCAAGTAGGGAACACTGAAGCTTTCTTT,CASSQVGNTEAFF
TRBV19,TRBD1,TRBJ1-1,few,TGTGCCAGTAGCTCCACAGGGGGCACTGAAGCTTTCTTT,CASSSTGGTEAFF
TRBV7-3,.,TRBJ2-5,.,TGTGCCAGCAGTCTACAAGAGACCCAGTACTTC,CASSLQETQYF
TRBV11-3,TRBD1,TRBJ1-1,.,TGTGCCAGCAGCAAAGGGGGCCTGGGCACTGAAGCTTTCTTT,CASSKGGLGTEAFF
TRBV27,.,TRBJ2-2,.,TGTGCCATCCTGATAACGCAGGGTCCGAACACCGGGGAGCTGTTTTTT,CAILITQGPNTGELFF
TRBV6-1,.,TRBJ1-1,.,TGTGCCAGCAGCCCGACAGTAACGCTCCCTACATCAGCTTTCTTT,CASSPTVTLPTSAFF
TRBV30,.,TRBJ1-1,few,TGTGCCTGGAATCCGGGACATTCGAACACTGAAGCTTTCTTT,CAWNPGHSNTEAFF
TRBV29-1,.,TRBJ1-4,few,TGCAGCGTTGATGGGAATCTTCGGGGAAAACTGTTTTTT,CSVDGNLRGKLFF
TRBV10-3,TRBD1,TRBJ2-5,.,TGTGCCATCAGCTCCGGGACAGGGGGCGGGGAGACCCAGTACTTC,CAISSGTGGGETQYF
TRBV6-5,.,TRBJ2-7,.,TGTGCCAGCAGTTACTCGCGCGACGGTTCCTACGAGCAGTACTTC,CASSYSRDGSYEQYF
TRBV11-2,.,TRBJ1-1,.,TGTGCCAGCAACATGCAGGGATTGAGGACTGAAGCTTTCTTT,CASNMQGLRTEAFF
TRBV7-9,.,TRBJ2-7,.,TGTGCCAGCAGCTCCGATAGGCAGGGTCGAGGGTACGAGCAGTACTTC,CASSSDRQGRGYEQYF
TRBV5-8,.,TRBJ1-1,.,TGTGCCAGCAGCTTGGGGCCGAACACTGAAGCTTTCTTT,CASSLGPNTEAFF
TRBV6-5,.,TRBJ2-7,.,TGTGCCAGCAGTTACAAGTTTGACTCCTACGAGCAGTACTTC,CASSYKFDSYEQYF
TRBV20-1,.,TRBJ1-2,.,TGCAGTGCTAAGATTACCTATGGCTACACCTTC,CSAKITYGYTF
TRBV4-1,TRBD1,TRBJ1-2,.,TGCGCCAGCAGCCAGGAAGACAGGGGGGCCTATGGCTACACCTTC,CASSQEDRGAYGYTF
TRBV7-6,TRBD1,TRBJ1-3,.,TGTGCCAGCAGCCTTAATTCTCCCGGGACAGCTACTGGAAACACCATATATTTT,CASSLNSPGTATGNTIYF
TRBV5-1,TRBD1,TRBJ2-7,.,TGCGCCAGCAGCTCAGTGACAGGGGGCTCCGAGCAGTACTTC,CASSSVTGGSEQYF
TRBV4-1,TRBD2,TRBJ2-7,.,TGCGCCAGCAGCCAAGCCGGACTAGCCTACGAGCAGTACTTC,CASSQAGLAYEQYF
TRBV30,TRBD1,TRBJ1-2,.,TGTGCCTGGACCCGACTGTCGGGACAGGTATACTCTAACTATGGCTACACCTTC,CAWTRLSGQVYSNYGYTF
TRBV5-8,.,TRBJ1-4,.,TGTGCCAGCAGCTTGGGACTGATTAATGAAAAACTGTTTTTT,CASSLGLINEKLFF
TRBV30,TRBD1,TRBJ1-5,.,TGTGCCTGGAGTGCAACCGGGACAGGGACCCCAAGAGGTCAGCCCCAGCATTTT,CAWSATGTGTPRGQPQHF
TRBV28,TRBD2,TRBJ2-7,.,TGTGCCAGCAGTTTACTAGCGGGAGGAGTCCACGAGCAGTACTTC,CASSLLAGGVHEQYF
TRBV19,TRBD2,TRBJ2-3,once,TGTGCCAGTCTAGCGGCTAGCACAGATACGCAGTATTTT,CASLAASTDTQYF
TRBV7-2,.,TRBJ2-7,.,TGTGCCAGCAGCCAAGGGACTGGGCCCTACGAGCAGTACTTC,CASSQGTGPYEQYF
TRBV7-2,TRBD2,TRBJ2-4,.,TGTGCCAGTACTAGCGGGAGCGGCAACATTCAGTACTTC,CASTSGSGNIQYF
TRBV7-9,TRBD1,TRBJ1-2,.,TGTGCCAGCAGCCCAGGACAGGGGTACTATGGCTACACCTTC,CASSPGQGYYGYTF